This TCR beta chain was profiled in a study of T cell responses to AZD1222 COVID-19 vaccine. The germline V gene encodes CDR1 SGHTS and CDR2 YDEGEE. The CDR3 is made up of 16 amino acids. V trimming: 5 bases; J trimming: 4 bases; junction bases outside the gene matches: 10. Second doses at about 4 or about 12 weeks were pooled. Generated by immunoSEQ multiplex PCR, the TCRdb table keeps only in-frame clones and is missing some. There are tens of thousands of clones in the sample; roughly 87% occur only once, and less than 6% lies in the top ten. The sample here was peripheral blood, taken 28 days after the second AZD1222 dose. V usage is TRBV5-8 and J usage is TRBJ1-3; 9 bases align to TRBD1. The receptor was derived from an adult who received the AZD1222 COVID-19 vaccine. The CDR3 protein is CASSWDRERGGNTIYF. The CDR3 bases are TGTGCCAGCAGTTGGGACAGGGAACGAGGGGGAAACACCATATATTTT.